Below, 7 T cell receptor beta chains from the same sample are listed, as sequenced in a study of CD8 T cells in Susac syndrome. It was with random hexamers that 0.5 to 1 ug RNA was reverse transcribed. TCRdb ran MiXCR on the immunoSEQ multiplex PCR reads and lists one entry per CDR3 protein. Counted here are hundreds of thousands of distinct CDR3 sequences, 80% to 95% occurring once; the ten biggest clones make up roughly 0.07%. The sequenced material came from CD4+ T cells from PBMCs. The receptors come from a human donor with multiple sclerosis.

V is TRBV12-3 or TRBV12-4 and J is TRBJ2-6; D is unresolved. Trimming shortened V by 6 bases and J by 4 bases, and 13 bases separated the two germline ends. The CDR3 spans 15 residues. CDR3 sequence: CASSPLGLGANVLTF. CDR3 DNA sequence: TGTGCCAGCAGCCCCCTAGGTTTGGGGGCCAACGTCCTGACTTTC.

This rearrangement joins TRBV12-3 or TRBV12-4 to TRBJ1-3; possible D gene TRBD1, 5 bases. CDR3 length: 13 residues. Trimming stripped 6 bases from V and 4 bases from J, with 10 bases between. CDR3 DNA sequence: TGTGCCAGCAGCCCGGGGGTAGGAAACACCATATATTTT. Its protein is CASSPGVGNTIYF.

This chain connects TRBV12-3 or TRBV12-4 to TRBJ2-2; D unclear. Trimming stripped 6 bases from V and 5 bases from J, with 7 bases between. The CDR3 has 12 amino acids. The CDR3 DNA reads TGTGCCAGCAGGTTTCAGACCGGGGAGCTGTTTTTT. Protein sequence: CASRFQTGELFF.

The J gene is TRBJ1-1, the V gene TRBV28, with a weak D call TRBD1 (6 bases). This CDR3 spans 13 amino acids. Deletions cut 5 bases from V and 4 bases from J, with 11 bases between. Germline V gene sequence: CDR1 MDHEN, CDR2 SYDVKM. CDR3: CASSRRGGTEAFF. For the CDR3, the DNA is TGTGCCAGCAGTCGCAGGGGTGGCACTGAAGCTTTCTTT.

As for this clonotype: A junction end diverges from the germline sequence, so it may reflect a read error. The V gene is TRBV7-7, the J gene TRBJ2-5; 14 bases fit TRBD2. Germline V gene data show CDR1 as SSHAT and CDR2 as FNYEAQ (reference sequence). The CDR3 is made up of 15 amino acids. CDR3 sequence reads: CASSKGLAGAETQYF. The DNA of the CDR3 is TGTGCTAGCAGCAAGGGACTAGCGGGAGCAGAGACCCAGTACTTC.

The chain uses TRBV5-1 and TRBJ2-1; 7 nucleotides match TRBD2. The CDR3 is 15 residues long. Germline V gives CDR1 SGHRS, CDR2 YFSETQ. The trim removed 4 bases at V and 8 bases at J, leaving 12 bases unmatched. This chain's CDR3 is CASSLFSPGRDEQFF. CDR3 coding DNA: TGCGCCAGCAGCCTCTTCTCCCCGGGGAGGGATGAGCAGTTCTTC.

DNA for the CDR3: TGTGCCAGCAGTCAACCGGGACAGGGTTTCGATGAGCAGTTCTTC. This gives the protein CASSQPGQGFDEQFF. The chain recombines TRBV12-3 or TRBV12-4 with TRBJ2-1; the match to TRBD1 covers 9 bases. V gave up 5 bases and J gave up 8 bases; unmatched junction bases: 10. CDR3 length: 15 residues.